One T cell receptor beta chain is described in this entry. This clonotype is judged medium-sized (0.01 to 0.1%). Its antigen specificity is not known. No base quality values were provided; no much bigger clone lies one nucleotide off. Cut back by 6 bases and 7 bases, the V and J ends lie 12 bases apart. There are 12 amino acids in the CDR3, from cysteine to phenylalanine inclusive. The CDR3 DNA has 36 bases and is translated from base 1. The data derive from a study of vaccination and CD4 T cells after COVID-19 (dated by TCRdb to the early 2020s). Background for the entire study: Convalescent patients had a positive SARS-CoV-2 result on nasal swab PCR, and of these patients, nine had mild disease and one had severe disease. Post-COVID blood samples from convalescent patients were collected a median of around 100 days after diagnosis, with a range of roughly 30 to 170 days. In control cultures, a CEFX viral epitope pool was used as positive control, an HIV-1 Nef peptide pool was used as negative control, or no peptide was added. For stimulating the cultures, overlapping spike peptide pools were used, derived from SARS-CoV-2 as well as from the common cold coronaviruses HCoV-NL63, HCoV-OC43 and HCoV-229E. Post-vaccine blood samples were collected a median of around 2.5 months after the second vaccine dose, ranging from roughly 13 to 250 days. In roughly eleven COVID-19 convalescent patients and several infection-naive healthy vaccine recipients, the spike-specific CD4+ TCR repertoire before mRNA vaccination was compared with the repertoire after mRNA vaccination. Participants got two doses of the Pfizer-BioNTech BNT162b2 vaccine (n=8) or two doses of the Moderna mRNA-1273 vaccine (n=2). The convalescent cohort included six males and four females, with two Hispanic individuals, seven Caucasians, two Asians and one multiracial person. The paper as a whole reports these results and caveats: Of the vaccine-specific clones found in convalescent patients, nearly all (304 of 307) were mono-reactive for SARS-CoV-2 spike instead of being cross-reactive with common cold coronaviruses. Among convalescent patients, a median about 90% of the SARS-CoV-2-reactive clones seen after vaccination appeared only after vaccination, which suggests priming specific to the vaccine. The study included relatively few convalescent patients and did not analyze early timepoints after natural infection. The median count of SARS-CoV-2-reactive clonotypes went up from 20 to 25 after infection to approximately 40 after vaccination, although the change was not significant.

The library was made by PCR. DNA from cultured CD4+ T cells underwent TCR sequencing with the Oncomine TCR Beta short-read assay at the Johns Hopkins FTIC core. The QIAamp micro DNA kit was used to extract genomic DNA from the cultured CD4+ T cells. Oncomine TCR Beta libraries made from cultured CD4+ T cells were pooled using unique dual indexes and sequenced on an Illumina iSeq 100. The authors' pipeline ran thus. Non-productive sequences were removed, and CDR3s not starting with C, not ending with F or W, or shorter than 7 amino acids were discarded. Antigen-specific clonotypes were identified with the MANAFEST web application by comparing peptide-stimulated wells with reference and other culture wells. To be called positive, a clone needed an FDR below 0.05, an odds ratio above 5, and a productive frequency above 0.1% in at least two of three replicate wells. Clonotypes that were significantly expanded in both SARS-CoV-2 spike wells and at least one common cold coronavirus spike condition were defined as cross-reactive. Using R version 3.6.1, CDR3 homology was evaluated through Levenshtein distances (stringdist) along with unrooted phylogenetic trees (ape). TCRdb trimmed the raw reads at Q25, called clones with MiXCR and kept productive beta chains. Rows with a matching CDR3 protein are joined into one entry that keeps the most common DNA and genes. The V and J calls and clone size come from TCRdb's table, not from the authors' own analysis. The sample includes 3,500 to 4,500 distinct CDR3 sequences, with over 15% observed a single time. The leading ten clones occupy 21% of the sample.

Per the publication, the treatment or condition label means: approximately 9-day PBMC culture with coronavirus spike peptide pools or control peptides (ViraFEST assay). The ViraFEST assay, used in the study, expanded antigen-specific T cells with peptide pools and then identified the expanded clonotypes through TCR sequencing. The convalescent patients' positive SARS-CoV-2 PCR tests were from March to December 2020, which was before the Alpha, Beta and Delta variants emerged in the United States. Over 1.5 million PBMCs per well were cultured in IMDM with about 5% human AB serum and 8 to 10 IU/ml IL-2, plus 10 ug/ml peptide pools. Half of the culture medium was replaced with fresh IL-2-containing medium on days 3 and 7. Once the cells had been in culture for about 10 days, the EasySep CD4+ T cell isolation kit was used to isolate CD4+ T cells by negative selection. Ficoll-Paque Plus gradient centrifugation was used to isolate PBMCs from whole blood, and the isolated PBMCs were then either used fresh or cryopreserved at -140C. Culture conditions were generally each tested in triplicate wells.

This receptor was obtained from a human donor who had recovered from COVID-19. This sequence uses TRBV12-3 or TRBV12-4 and TRBJ2-5; too little of a D gene remains to name it. The specimen sequenced was CD4+ T cells from blood, cultured in vitro. The CDR3 region reads CASRTTVGTQYF. The nucleotides read TGTGCCAGCAGGACCACCGTGGGGACCCAGTACTTC.